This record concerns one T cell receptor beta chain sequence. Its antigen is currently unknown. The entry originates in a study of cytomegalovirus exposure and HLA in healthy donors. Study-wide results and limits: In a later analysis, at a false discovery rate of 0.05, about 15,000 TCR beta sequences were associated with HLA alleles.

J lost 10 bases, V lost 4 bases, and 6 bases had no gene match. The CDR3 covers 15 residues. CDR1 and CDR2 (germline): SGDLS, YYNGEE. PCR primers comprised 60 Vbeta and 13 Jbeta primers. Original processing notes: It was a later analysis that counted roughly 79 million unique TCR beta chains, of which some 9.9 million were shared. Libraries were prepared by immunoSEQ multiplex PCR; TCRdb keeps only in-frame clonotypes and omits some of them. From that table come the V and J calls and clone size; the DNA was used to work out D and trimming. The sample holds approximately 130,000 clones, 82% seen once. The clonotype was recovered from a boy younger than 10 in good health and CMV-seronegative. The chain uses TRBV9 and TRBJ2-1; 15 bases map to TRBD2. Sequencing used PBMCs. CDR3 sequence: CASSPWTSGRAEQFF. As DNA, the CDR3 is TGTGCCAGCAGCCCTTGGACTAGCGGGAGGGCAGAGCAGTTCTTC.